Here is one T cell receptor (beta chain) with its context. Its target antigen remains unknown. No base qualities exist here, and no much larger clone lies one base off it. In total, more than 500 healthy bone marrow donors made up the cohort. At the time of sampling, every cohort member was nominally healthy, though immune exposures that went unrecorded were likely present. The donor was CMV seronegative and belonged to the group of over 350 seronegative cohort members. A peripheral blood sample was collected from each donor, and TCR beta sequencing was performed on peripheral blood mononuclear cells. Genomic DNA extraction from the blood cell samples was performed with the Qiagen DNeasy Blood Extraction Kit. V and J are trimmed by 3 bases and 3 bases, and the gene matches miss 5 bases of the junction. The CDR3 starts with the cysteine, ends with the phenylalanine, and has 15 residues. The entry retains the CDR3 DNA only, 45 bases that are in frame from base 1. From a lookup of the germline V gene, CDR1 and CDR2 are SGHDT and YYEEEE.

The source of the sample is a study of cytomegalovirus exposure and HLA in healthy donors (TCRdb year 2017). Concerning the study at large: In an earlier analysis of fewer than 750 of the donors, 250 to 350 Gb of sequence data and 117 million unique TCR beta sequences from 180 million or so T cells were reported. An early release that covered around 590 HLA-typed donors contained approximately 300 gigabases of sequencing data and around 80 million unique TCR sequences. Of the approximately 400 genotyped donors, around 81% fell in the genetic ancestry cluster associated with self-reported Caucasian donors. The study aimed to test whether cataloging public T cell receptors could reveal signatures of past pathogen exposure. The study profiled the T cell repertoires of about 640 subjects by immunosequencing and related them to cytomegalovirus serostatus. In addition to the first cohort of about 650 subjects, a separate validation cohort of 130 or so different subjects was used. High-throughput TCR immunosequencing, statistical association of individual TCRs with disease status, and machine learning were combined to predict cytomegalovirus infection status. A later analysis re-examined previously published TCR beta repertoires from hundreds of donors and added high-resolution HLA genotyping to investigate patterns of TCR occurrence. Rather than using new phenotypic data, the later analysis identified candidate immune exposures from TCR beta sequences and from how often those sequences occurred across donors. An earlier analysis of around 580 of the donors used high-throughput TCR beta sequencing to judge whether each TCR beta V gene segment behaved as functional or pseudogenic. Donor age, sex, ethnicity and CMV serostatus were collected together with the repertoire data. A later genetic analysis used genome-wide SNP genotypes for about 60% of the roughly 700 donors, treating that subset as a discovery cohort. All discovery cohort repertoires had been generated using a single sequencing platform. HLA typing covered class I and class II loci at four-digit resolution. The number of typed donors differed by locus: about 629-630 for A, B, C, DRB1 and DQB1; some 540 for DQA1; around 580 for DPA1; and 450 to 480 for DPB1. A handful of DR-DQ haplotypes were handled as single units for association and clustering because linkage in the cohort was strong. Among 398 genotyped donors of the cohort, an average of approximately 240,000 unique TCR beta nucleotide sequences was sequenced per donor, of which about 18% were non-productive. The paper's findings and limits, for the study overall: Compared with equally common non-associated chains, HLA-associated TCR beta chains in a later analysis were more clonally expanded and had lower generation probabilities. Most TCR sequences were seen in very few donors, while some public TCRs were found in many individuals. In a later genetic analysis, fewer N-insertions in productive TCRs were reported among donors in an Asian-associated ancestry cluster than the roughly 700-donor mean. Immune exposure information for the cohort was limited to CMV serostatus. A total of 150 to 200 TCR beta chains were listed by the study as associated with cytomegalovirus. When HLA alleles, especially DR and DQ, strongly co-occurred, attributing TCR associations to individual alleles was difficult. A further reported finding was that TCR beta sequences accurately predicted the HLA-A and HLA-B alleles for most subjects in the first cohort. An association between a missense DCLRE1C variant and V-gene and J-gene trimming of TCR beta chains was found in a later genetic analysis and replicated in an independent cohort. The 87-base-pair reads could not distinguish some IMGT-functional V segments, including TRBV6-2 and TRBV6-3, so those segments were excluded. Only TCR beta chains were sequenced in this cohort, and the absence of alpha or paired-chain data limited detectable features. It was suggested by the authors that the approach could potentially be generalized to other disease states and immunological phenotypes. In an earlier analysis of some 550 of the donors, most TCR beta V segments were observed in productive rearrangements about 87% or about 30% of the time, broadly matching IMGT annotations. Because counts were too low, about 15 rarely observed V segments, including chromosome 9 orphons, were left out of the earlier analysis of 500 to 750 of the donors. A cluster of highly shared sequence variants was judged likely to represent a technical artifact of the sequencing pipeline. At a false discovery rate of 0.05, a later analysis linked about 17,000 TCR beta sequences to specific HLA alleles. A few of the identified cytomegalovirus-associated TCR beta chains were confirmed in vitro to be specific for cytomegalovirus antigens. The presence/absence analyses assumed that sequencing depth was roughly uniform across donors, and that assumption may not be true. Several of the top co-occurrence clusters appeared to be linked to parvovirus B19, influenza, CMV and Epstein-Barr virus, according to a later analysis. Because HLA typing was missing for some donors at each locus, association tests included only the typed subset. Correlated functional status among segregating V segments might be attributable to linkage disequilibrium, but an unknown experimental factor could not be ruled out. In a later analysis, the rate of TCR association differed among HLA loci, with DRB1 alleles having the most associated TCRs and HLA-C alleles having the fewest. A later analysis found that most CMV-associated TCR beta chains appeared HLA-restricted, with HLA associations seemingly driven largely by CMV exposure. The classifier was reported to diagnose cytomegalovirus status with high specificity and sensitivity in both the original and validation cohorts.

Library generation was performed with the immunoSEQ multiplex PCR assay. For the multiplex PCR, a mixture combining 60 forward primers for TCR Vbeta segments and 13 reverse primers for TCR Jbeta segments was used. Amplification of the CDR3 region of rearranged TCR beta genes was performed with a multiplex PCR assay on genomic DNA. The amplified TCR beta libraries were sequenced on the Illumina HiSeq System as 87-base-pair reads. As for the authors' bioinformatics: In a later analysis, roughly 80 million unique TCR beta chains were counted across the roughly 610 repertoires, and about 9.9 million of these chains were shared by at least two donors. Raw reads were error-corrected and collapsed into unique sequences by a nearest-neighbor algorithm in which closely related sequences were merged to remove PCR and sequencing errors. CDR3 sequences were aligned to IMGT reference sequences to assign V, D and J gene segments. For a sequence to be retained, at least a six-nucleotide match to both a V gene segment and a J gene segment was required. A rearrangement counted as productive if the CDR3 had no stop codons and remained in frame with V and J, and every other rearrangement counted as non-productive. CDR3 was defined according to IMGT convention as the region running from the second conserved V-encoded cysteine to the conserved J-encoded phenylalanine. The earlier analysis of fewer than 750 of the donors excluded sequences that lacked an unambiguous match to a single V gene segment. In an earlier analysis of several hundred of the donors, a V segment was called functional when productive rearrangements were above 56.7%, and segregating when the standard deviation between donors exceeded 5%. A statistical classification framework was built to diagnose cytomegalovirus status from the catalog of TCR beta chain sequences. V and J gene assignment, in a later analysis, came from comparing TCR nucleotide sequences with IMGT/GENE-DB human TR gene sequences. A later analysis assigned CDR3 sequences and most-parsimonious VDJ recombination scenarios with the TCRdist pipeline. In a later analysis, every TCR beta chain was defined by the combination of its CDR3 amino acid sequence and its V-gene family, and reads without a unique V-gene family were dropped. In a later analysis, 500 to 650 highly shared, low-generation-probability nucleotide sequences were removed to address suspected cross-contamination and a sequencing artifact. For each public chain, a later analysis derived a clonal expansion index from normalized ranks of inferred template counts within each repertoire. In a later analysis, generation probabilities were computed using a VDJ recombination model fitted to out-of-frame rearrangements, and the results were checked against IGoR. A later analysis scored TCR-TCR, TCR-HLA and TCR-CMV co-occurrence with hypergeometric tests, applying a repertoire-size bias correction to TCR pairs. To estimate false discovery rates, a later analysis permuted the HLA or CMV assignments 20 times. In a later analysis, co-occurring TCRs were grouped using DBSCAN, and TCRdist sequence similarity was added for clustering within HLA-allele-positive subsets. Repertoires with fewer than 30,000 or more than 120,000 public chains were left out of co-occurrence clustering, as were four to six repertoires with anomalous nucleotide sharing. Sourced from immuneACCESS, this table was stored by TCRdb with only in-frame sequences that have V and J called. A share of the clones is absent; for the studies checked, an unresolved V gene accounts for under half, and the remainder has no known explanation. Clone size and V and J calls were adopted from that table, with D and trimming inferred from the DNA. The sample yields about 120,000 clones; approximately 81% were counted once. 5.5% to 8.5% of the sample is taken by the ten largest.

The chain joins TRBV5-6 to TRBJ1-2; TRBD1 aligns with 10 central bases. Sequenced: PBMCs. The source is a male donor in good health and CMV-seronegative. CDR3 loop: CASSSLTGGYYGYTF. Read as DNA, the sequence is TGTGCCAGCAGCTCCCTGACAGGGGGCTACTATGGCTACACCTTC.